The entry below gives a single T cell receptor (beta chain) sequence along with its context. This entry comes from a study of Ad26.COV2.S vaccination and SARS-CoV-2 variants. Treatment defined: roughly 19 received Ad26.COV2.S at low or high dose, single or two shots; roughly 5 received placebo; per-sample allocation not given. Sampling was done on day 63 after the first vaccine or placebo injection. V trimming: 4 bases; J trimming: 1 base; junction bases outside the gene matches: 18. The CDR3 loop spans 19 amino acids. Looked up from germline, CDR1 is LGHNA and CDR2 is YNFKEQ. Sequenced by immunoSEQ multiplex PCR; TCRdb stores in-frame clones only, minus some. The table shows more than 300,000 clones, with 70% to 90% occurring only once.

The clonotype comes from a person between 18 and 60 years old who received the Ad26.COV2.S COVID-19 vaccine or a placebo. The material was peripheral blood, obtained in a trial of Ad26.COV2.S vaccine versus placebo. The chain employs TRBV4-2 and TRBJ2-5; TRBD2 aligns across 7 bases. The CDR3 coding sequence is TGTGCCAGCAGCCGGTTATGGGGGGGTCACGGGCCCCTCCAAGAGACCCAGTACTTC. Its protein is CASSRLWGGHGPLQETQYF.